The 13 T cell receptor beta chains below come from one sample, sequenced in a study of CD8 T cells in ankylosing spondylitis (dated by TCRdb to the late 2010s). The library came from 5' RACE. Sequenced using an Illumina HiSeq 2500. TCRdb reworked the public reads: Q25 trimming with fastp, MiXCR clone assembly, productive beta chains retained. Identical CDR3 protein sequences are pooled into one entry, listed with their most common genes and DNA. The sample contains 200,000 to 300,000 distinct CDR3 sequences, about 24% of them found a single time. Jointly, the top ten make up 0.61% of the sample. The sequencing input was blood, either unsorted or a sorted T cell fraction (not recorded which). The receptors originated from a male donor with ankylosing spondylitis or in good health (not recorded which).

A single count supports this clonotype. The rearrangement links TRBV28 to TRBJ2-1; 11 bases agree with TRBD2. The CDR3 consists of 13 residues. The ends lost 6 bases at V and 5 bases at J; junction bases unmatched: 0. Germline V CDR1 and CDR2: MDHEN, SYDVKM. The CDR3 protein is CASRLAGDNEQFF. The CDR3 region has the DNA TGTGCCAGCAGACTAGCGGGGGACAATGAGCAGTTCTTC.

This clonotype occurred many times. This chain joins TRBV21-1 and TRBJ2-1; the table names TRBD1, a call not compared with the DNA. TRBV21-1 is termed a pseudogene. CDR3 length: 16 residues. The CDR3 DNA sequence: TGTGCCAGTACTGACTCAGGGGAAAGGGGTTACAATGAGCAGTTCTTC. Translated: CASTDSGERGYNEQFF.

The chain links TRBV20-1 to TRBJ2-1; D remains ambiguous. The CDR3 sequence is 16 residues long. V was cut by 0 bases and J by 3 bases, with 15 bases left in between. Germline CDR1 is DFQATT and CDR2 is SNEGSKA (reference sequence). CDR3 coding DNA: TGCAGTGCTAGAGATCCTGCTGGTTCTAACTACAATGAGCAGTTCTTC. This encodes CSARDPAGSNYNEQFF.

This clonotype was recorded many times. The chain recombines TRBV20-1 with TRBJ1-4, with D maybe TRBD1 (5 bases). V was cut by 6 bases and J by 0 bases, with 14 bases left in between. The V gene's germline CDR1 is DFQATT and CDR2 SNEGSKA (reference sequence). The CDR3 totals 15 residues. As DNA, the CDR3 is TGCAGTGCCCAGAGGGACGGCGCAACTAATGAAAAACTGTTTTTT. Protein sequence: CSAQRDGATNEKLFF.

This clonotype was observed at least ten times. This rearrangement joins TRBV29-1 to TRBJ2-1; D is unresolved. The V and J ends lost 4 bases and 4 bases respectively, with 11 bases between them. This CDR3 has 13 amino acids. The germline V gene encodes CDR1 SQVTM and CDR2 ANQGSEA. CDR3 in amino acids: CSVAKTQYNEQFF. DNA for the CDR3: TGCAGCGTTGCCAAGACTCAATACAATGAGCAGTTCTTC.

This clonotype came up many times. This rearrangement joins TRBV20-1 to TRBJ2-7; 12 nucleotides line up with TRBD2. V lost 4 bases to trimming and J lost 2 bases; unmatched junction nucleotides: 6. CDR3 length: 15 residues. Looked up from germline, CDR1 is DFQATT and CDR2 is SNEGSKA (reference sequence). CDR3 region: CSATRLAGDPYEQYF. In nucleotides, the CDR3 is TGCAGTGCTACCAGACTAGCGGGGGATCCCTACGAGCAGTACTTC.

The chain is built from TRBV20-1 and TRBJ1-1, with a possible D match to TRBD1 (5 bases). The germline V and J ends were trimmed by 3 bases and 2 bases, with 19 bases remaining between them. The CDR3 has 16 amino acids. Looked up from germline, CDR1 is DFQATT and CDR2 is SNEGSKA (reference sequence). The CDR3 loop is CSASPRWGSPNTEAFF. For the CDR3, the DNA is TGCAGTGCTAGTCCCCGCTGGGGCAGCCCAAACACTGAAGCTTTCTTT.

This clonotype has just a few counts. The J gene is TRBJ2-1, the V gene TRBV4-2; possibly TRBD1 for D (6 bases). Trimming took off 3 bases at V and 6 bases at J, with 18 bases between the two ends. CDR1 LGHNA and CDR2 YNFKEQ come from the germline V gene. The CDR3 covers 16 residues. DNA of the CDR3: TGTGCCAGCAGCCAGGGAACAGGGAGAATCGGCAATGAGCAGTTCTTC. Translated: CASSQGTGRIGNEQFF.

This clonotype was recorded many times. The rearrangement joins TRBV3-1 to TRBJ2-2; 7 bases fit TRBD1. Germline CDR1 reads LGHDT; CDR2 reads YNNKEL (reference sequence). Trimming at V came to 1 base and at J to 4 bases, leaving 6 bases not matched to a gene. This CDR3 is built from 16 residues. The CDR3 coding sequence is TGTGCCAGCAGCCAAGTGTGGGGACAGAGCACCGGGGAGCTGTTTTTT. Encoded protein: CASSQVWGQSTGELFF.

This clonotype was seen a handful of times. The chain has TRBV20-1 and TRBJ2-1; D is perhaps TRBD1 (6 bases). Germline values: CDR1 DFQATT, CDR2 SNEGSKA (reference sequence). V was pared by 0 bases and J by 10 bases, with 7 bases between. CDR3 length equals 11 residues. Here the CDR3 DNA reads TGCAGTGCTAGAGACGACAGGGAGCAGTTCTTC. Its translation is CSARDDREQFF.

V gene TRBV20-1 combines with J gene TRBJ2-7; D gene unclear. This CDR3 is built from 15 residues. V was trimmed by 0 bases and J by 0 bases, leaving 12 bases between them. In germline, CDR1 is DFQATT, CDR2 SNEGSKA (reference sequence). Here the CDR3 reads CSARDVQGSSYEQYF. CDR3 DNA sequence: TGCAGTGCTAGAGATGTTCAAGGAAGCTCCTACGAGCAGTACTTC.

This clonotype was seen many times. The chain combines TRBV20-1 with TRBJ2-5, with D perhaps given as TRBD1 or TRBD2 (5 bases each). V lost 6 bases and J lost 9, with 17 bases in between. Per the germline V gene, CDR1 is DFQATT and CDR2 is SNEGSKA (reference sequence). The length of the CDR3 is 12 residues. CDR3 in DNA: TGCAGTGCGCCGAAGGGACCGGAACCCCAGTACTTC. This codes for CSAPKGPEPQYF.

The chain is built from TRBV29-1 and TRBJ2-2, with D perhaps assigned TRBD1 or TRBD2 (6 bases each). The CDR3 is 12 residues long. Germline values: CDR1 SQVTM, CDR2 ANQGSEA. Trimming took off 6 bases at V and 6 bases at J, with 11 bases between the two ends. The CDR3 protein is CSVPGASGELFF. CDR3 sequence (DNA): TGCAGCGTGCCGGGGGCATCCGGGGAGCTGTTTTTT.